This T cell receptor (beta chain) was observed in a study of blood T cell repertoires in COVID-19. Overall study context: PBMCs, B-cell-depleted T cells, or T cells provided the cDNA or gDNA that made up the material.

Clinical history reported by participants formed the basis on which cohorts were assigned. Authors' data handling: Estimated nucleated cell counts came from reference gene primer amplification. Profiled with immunoSEQ multiplex PCR; TCRdb holds only in-frame clones, not every one. Clone size and V and J calls were adopted from that table, with D and trimming inferred from the DNA. This repertoire shows about 200,000 clones, approximately 84% found once; its top ten account for roughly 7%. The CDR3 length is 14 residues. Per germline, CDR1 SGHNT and CDR2 YYREEE (reference sequence). Trimming removed 4 bases from V and 3 bases from J, with 11 bases in between.

The chain uses TRBV5-4 and TRBJ1-3; a possible D gene is TRBD1 (5 bases). The sample comprised PBMCs or T cells enriched from blood (not recorded which). This receptor was obtained from a man between 40 and 49 years old who had recovered from COVID-19. CDR3 coding DNA: TGTGCCAGCAGCCCCGGGGGGGTTGGAAACACCATATATTTT. Translation gives CASSPGGVGNTIYF.